Below, one T cell receptor (beta chain) is given with its context. V lost 5 bases to trimming and J lost 0 bases, with 15 bases between them. The length of the CDR3 is 16 residues. Per germline, CDR1 SGHTA and CDR2 FQGTGA. Recruited during active infection, patients (from Seattle) were subsequently followed longitudinally. The record originates from a study of blood T cell repertoires in COVID-19. At the level of the study: Acute and convalescent COVID-19 samples came from the United States, Italy and Spain.

Here immunoSEQ multiplex PCR was the method, and the copy in TCRdb shows in-frame clones only, minus some. The sample has some 290,000 clones, almost 90% seen once. The sample consisted of peripheral blood. The rearrangement joins TRBV7-3 to TRBJ2-3, with a weak D call TRBD2 (7 bases). The clonotype originates from a woman aged 40 to 55 with COVID-19, enrolled during active disease. The CDR3 protein is CASSPGGRGSTDTQYF. For the CDR3, the DNA is TGTGCCAGCAGCCCTGGGGGGCGGGGGAGCACAGATACGCAGTATTTT.